The clone carrying this T cell receptor beta chain showed up just once. Its antigen is unidentified. Investigators merged groups given second doses at roughly 4 or roughly 12 weeks. The entry originates in a study of T cell responses to AZD1222 COVID-19 vaccine. Study outcomes and limitations: Clonal diversity was possibly underestimated; the donors were predominantly white British and more often female. CD4 TCRs covered the whole spike, strongest at regions 160-218 and 743-854.

Measured with immunoSEQ multiplex PCR; TCRdb has only the in-frame clones, and not every one. The sample has under 110,000 clones, 90% seen once. CDR3 length: 14 residues. V lost 6 bases and J lost 2; bases outside the gene matches: 4. From germline, CDR1 is MNHEY and CDR2 SVGAGI. The material sequenced was peripheral blood, taken 28 days after the second AZD1222 dose. The genes are TRBV6-5 and TRBJ1-5; 7 positions match TRBD1. The receptor was derived from an adult who received the AZD1222 COVID-19 vaccine. DNA for the CDR3: TGTGCCAGCAGAGGGACAGCCGGCAATCAGCCCCAGCATTTT. This encodes CASRGTAGNQPQHF.